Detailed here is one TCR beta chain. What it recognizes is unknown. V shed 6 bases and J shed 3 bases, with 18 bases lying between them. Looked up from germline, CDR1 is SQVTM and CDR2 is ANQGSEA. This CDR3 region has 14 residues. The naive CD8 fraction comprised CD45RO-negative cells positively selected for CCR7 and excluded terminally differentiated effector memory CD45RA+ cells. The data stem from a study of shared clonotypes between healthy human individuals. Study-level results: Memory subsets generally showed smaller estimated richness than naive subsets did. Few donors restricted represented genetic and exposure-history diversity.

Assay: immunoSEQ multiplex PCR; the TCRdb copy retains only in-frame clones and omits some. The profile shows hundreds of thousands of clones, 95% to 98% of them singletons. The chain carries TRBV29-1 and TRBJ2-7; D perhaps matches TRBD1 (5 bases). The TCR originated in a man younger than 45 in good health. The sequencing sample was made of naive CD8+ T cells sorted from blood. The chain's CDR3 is CSVVGADGYYEQYF. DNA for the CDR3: TGCAGCGTCGTAGGGGCCGACGGGTACTACGAGCAGTACTTC.